This passage covers 18 T cell receptor beta chains from one sample sequenced in a study of immune evolution from preneoplasia to lung adenocarcinoma. Data came from immunoSEQ multiplex PCR; TCRdb stores just in-frame clones and leaves some out. Among under 4,000 clones listed, around 86% were seen once. The sample consisted of FFPE adjacent normal lung tissue. The origin of the receptors is a person aged 40-50 years with lung adenocarcinoma.

CDR3 sequence (DNA): TGCAGTTCCCACCCTGGCTACACCTTC. This codes for CSSHPGYTF. The rearrangement joins TRBV20-1 to TRBJ1-2; no clear D gene. Germline loops: CDR1 DFQATT, CDR2 SNEGSKA (reference sequence). Trimming left V 8 bases short and J 7 bases short, with 8 bases between. The CDR3 length is 9 residues.

This chain connects TRBV9 to TRBJ2-2; the D gene is possibly TRBD1 (6 bases). CDR1 and CDR2 (germline): SGDLS, YYNGEE. V lost 3 bases and J 4 bases, leaving 16 bases between the germline ends. The CDR3 runs to 16 residues. CDR3 DNA sequence: TGTGCCAGCAGCGAATTCGGCAGGGGTGTCACCGGGGAGCTGTTTTTT. Translated, it gives CASSEFGRGVTGELFF.

J is TRBJ1-2 and V is TRBV7-2, with D hard to call. Germline V lookup: CDR1 SGHTA, CDR2 FQGNSA. The V and J ends lost 2 bases and 2 bases respectively, with 0 bases between them. The CDR3 covers 11 residues. The CDR3: CASSLNYGYTF. The CDR3 DNA reads TGTGCCAGCAGCTTAAACTATGGCTACACCTTC.

For the CDR3, the DNA is TGCGCCAGCAGCCAACTCACCCTTCTCCAGGGTCACGAGCAGTACTTC. Translating it yields CASSQLTLLQGHEQYF. The rearrangement joins TRBV4-1 to TRBJ2-7, with D tentatively TRBD1 (5 bases). V was trimmed by 2 bases and J by 5 bases, leaving 19 bases between them. The V gene's germline CDR1 is MGHRA and CDR2 YSYEKL. The length of the CDR3 is 16 residues.

This chain links TRBV19 with TRBJ2-7; TRBD2 matches at 8 bases. The V gene's germline CDR1 is LNHDA and CDR2 SQIVND (reference sequence). The ends lost 5 bases at V and 9 bases at J; junction bases unmatched: 9. The CDR3 covers 13 residues. In DNA form, the CDR3 reads TGTGCCAGTAGTCGAGGACTAGCCGACGTGCAGTACTTC. Translation gives CASSRGLADVQYF. Variable domain in full (rest from reference TRBV19 and TRBJ2-7): DGGITQSPKYLFRKEGQNVTLSCEQNLNHDAMYWYRQDPGQGLRLIYYSQIVNDFQKGDIAEGYSVSREKKESFPLTVTSAQKNPTAFYLCASSRGLADVQYFGPGTRLTVT.

The chain couples TRBV7-3 to TRBJ2-3; 9 positions agree with TRBD2. The J segment lost 4 bases and the V segment lost 3 bases, leaving 5 bases of the junction unmatched. The germline gives CDR1 SGHTA, CDR2 FQGTGA. CDR3 length: 15 residues. For the CDR3, the DNA is TGTGCCAGCAGCTTTCAGGGCGGGGGGGCAGATACGCAGTATTTT. Translation: CASSFQGGGADTQYF.

The J gene is TRBJ2-1, the V gene TRBV7-6; the match to TRBD2 covers 8 bases. CDR1 and CDR2 from the germline V gene are SGHVS and FNYEAQ. This CDR3 has 19 amino acids. J was trimmed by 9 bases and V by 4 bases; bases with no gene match: 23. The CDR3 loop reads CASSSRVRSSGLGAGEQFF. The CDR3 DNA follows: TGTGCCAGCAGCTCCCGGGTCAGGTCTTCGGGACTAGGAGCGGGTGAGCAGTTCTTC.

V and J are TRBV5-1 and TRBJ1-5, with 7 positions matching TRBD1. CDR3 size: 14 residues. V lost 0 bases and J lost 4; bases outside the gene matches: 1. Germline loops: CDR1 SGHRS, CDR2 YFSETQ. The CDR3 nucleotides are TGCGCCAGCAGCTTGGGGGGACAGAATCAGCCCCAGCATTTT. It yields the protein CASSLGGQNQPQHF. Full variable domain (missing parts from reference TRBV5-1 and TRBJ1-5): KAGVTQTPRYLIKTRGQQVTLSCSPISGHRSVSWYQQTPGQGLQFLFEYFSETQRNKGNFPGRFSGRQFSNSRSEMNVSTLELGDSALYLCASSLGGQNQPQHFGDGTRLSIL.

The chain's CDR3 is CASSLALTQGISSGNTIYF. The CDR3 nucleotides read TGTGCCAGCAGCTTAGCGCTAACACAGGGAATCAGCTCTGGAAACACCATATATTTT. This chain links TRBV7-8 with TRBJ1-3; D perhaps matches TRBD1 (6 bases). Trimming removed 0 bases at V and 0 bases at J, with 18 bases between. Per the germline V gene, CDR1 is SGHVS and CDR2 is FQNEAQ. The CDR3 extends over 19 amino acids.

This chain links TRBV5-6 with TRBJ2-7; D might be TRBD1 (6 bases). The CDR3 runs to 14 residues. Trimming stripped 4 bases from V and 0 bases from J, with 11 bases between. The germline gives CDR1 SGHDT, CDR2 YYEEEE. This CDR3 is CASSDRDNSYEQYF. CDR3 nucleotides: TGTGCCAGCAGCGACCGGGACAACTCCTACGAGCAGTACTTC.

The chain links TRBV5-4 to TRBJ1-1; D may be TRBD1 (6 bases). Deletions cut 7 bases from V and 5 bases from J, with 15 bases between. This CDR3 has 13 amino acids. CDR1 and CDR2 (germline): SGHNT, YYREEE (reference sequence). CDR3 amino acids: CASGGGGKTEAFF. The CDR3 DNA sequence: TGTGCCAGCGGAGGAGGGGGGAAGACTGAAGCTTTCTTT.

The chain has TRBV11-2 and TRBJ1-1, with a possible D match to TRBD1 (6 bases). Germline V gene lookup returns CDR1 SGHAT and CDR2 FQNNGV. The CDR3 extends over 14 amino acids. V dropped 2 bases and J dropped 5 bases, with 12 bases sitting between them. The CDR3 bases are TGTGCCAGCAGCTTAAGGGGGGCAGTGACTGAAGCTTTCTTT. It is translated as CASSLRGAVTEAFF. Combining the CDR3 with reference TRBV11-2 and TRBJ1-1 gives the whole variable domain EAGVAQSPRYKIIEKRQSVAFWCNPISGHATLYWYQQILGQGPKLLIQFQNNGVVDDSQLPKDRFSAERLKGVDSTLKIQPAKLEDSAVYLCASSLRGAVTEAFFGQGTRLTVV.

The rearrangement links TRBV6-5 to TRBJ2-2; D not resolved. Germline loops: CDR1 MNHEY, CDR2 SVGAGI. V lost 6 bases and J 6 bases, leaving 14 bases between the germline ends. The CDR3 covers 14 residues. The CDR3 DNA follows: TGTGCCAGCAGCCCCAGTGGGCCCCCCGGGGAGCTGTTTTTT. Encoded protein: CASSPSGPPGELFF.

The V and J genes are TRBV4-1 and TRBJ1-1, with TRBD1 as a possible D gene (6 bases). Germline V lookup: CDR1 MGHRA, CDR2 YSYEKL. This CDR3 is built from 17 residues. Between the trimmed V and J ends, which lost 0 bases and 1 base, there was a span of 15 bases. CDR3 residues: CASSQDPTGLENTEAFF. Here the CDR3 DNA reads TGCGCCAGCAGCCAAGATCCCACAGGGTTAGAGAACACTGAAGCTTTCTTT.

This clone appeared a few times. The chain joins TRBV7-8 to TRBJ2-1; 8 positions match TRBD2. The CDR3 loop spans 19 amino acids. V was clipped by 1 base and J by 5 bases; unmatched bases: 16. Germline V CDR1 and CDR2: SGHVS, FQNEAQ. The CDR3 DNA follows: TGTGCCAGCAGCTTAGGAGTTTCGATAGCGGGGATCGTTAACAATGAGCAGTTCTTC. As protein: CASSLGVSIAGIVNNEQFF.

V gene TRBV25-1 combines with J gene TRBJ1-2; 9 bases match TRBD1. This CDR3 is built from 14 residues. The germline V gene encodes CDR1 MGHDK and CDR2 SYGVNS. The trim removed 4 bases at V and 6 bases at J, leaving 6 bases unmatched. In DNA form, the CDR3 reads TGTGCCAGCAGTGGGGGACAGGGAATTGATGGCTACACCTTC. This encodes CASSGGQGIDGYTF.

This clone was seen only once. The chain carries TRBV4-2 and TRBJ2-7; 13 bases map to TRBD2. The germline V gene has CDR1 LGHNA and CDR2 YNFKEQ. The CDR3 contains 17 residues. The V segment lost 4 bases and the J segment 0 bases; nucleotides outside the gene matches: 6. This CDR3 reads CASSLGTSGTPSYEQYF. The DNA for the CDR3 is TGTGCCAGCAGCCTGGGGACTAGCGGGACCCCCTCCTACGAGCAGTACTTC.

The chain joins TRBV9 to TRBJ1-1; tentative D call: TRBD1 (5 bases). V was cut by 2 bases and J by 7 bases, with 15 bases left in between. Germline V gene data show CDR1 as SGDLS and CDR2 as YYNGEE. This CDR3 has 14 residues. The CDR3 spells CASSVGTGWSEAFF. CDR3 coding DNA: TGTGCCAGCAGCGTGGGGACGGGTTGGAGTGAAGCTTTCTTT.